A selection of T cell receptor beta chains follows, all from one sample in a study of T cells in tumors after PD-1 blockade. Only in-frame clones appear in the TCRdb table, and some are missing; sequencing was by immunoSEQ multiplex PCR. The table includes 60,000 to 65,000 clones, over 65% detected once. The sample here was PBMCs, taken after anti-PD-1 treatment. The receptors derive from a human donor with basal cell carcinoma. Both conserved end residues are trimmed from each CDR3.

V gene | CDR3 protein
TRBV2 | ASSVGGGAGVTQY
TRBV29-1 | SVEDWGSNTEAF
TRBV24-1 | ATSETRDHQETQY
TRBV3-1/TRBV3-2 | ASSQDLYLAKNIQY
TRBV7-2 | ASNLKGTDSSIVSPLH
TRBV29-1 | SVELRTGGAYGYT
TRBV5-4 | ASSLGAGQGGFGTQY
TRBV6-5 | ASSYSGLRTDTQY
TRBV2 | ASSWDRGMPLAKNIQY
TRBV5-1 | ASSFSGKTGELF